Below, 14 T cell receptor beta chains from the same sample are listed, as sequenced in a study of blood T cell repertoires in COVID-19. Sequencing used immunoSEQ multiplex PCR; TCRdb keeps in-frame clones, though not all of them. The data contain over 95,000 clones, 70% to 90% of them seen just once; the ten biggest clones take up roughly 8.9%. The sequencing input was peripheral blood. Source of these receptors: a woman aged 70-85 years who had recovered from COVID-19.

This sequence joins TRBV11-2 and TRBJ2-1; weak D call: TRBD2 (5 bases). Germline CDR1 SGHAT, CDR2 FQNNGV. V lost 5 bases to trimming and J lost 9 bases, with 8 bases between them. CDR3 size: 11 residues. Written as DNA, the CDR3 is TGTGCCAGCAGCCGCCGGGGTGAGCAGTTCTTC. This codes for CASSRRGEQFF.

The chain uses TRBV6-2 or TRBV6-3 and TRBJ2-7, with D unresolved. With 2 bases removed from V and 1 base from J, the gap between germline ends came to 3 bases. The germline CDR1 and CDR2 sequences are MNHEY and SVGEGT. This CDR3 has 12 amino acids. CDR3 residues: CASSYPSYEQYF. Written as DNA, the CDR3 is TGTGCCAGCAGTTACCCGTCCTACGAGCAGTACTTC.

Only a few counts were recorded for this clone. The V and J genes are TRBV18 and TRBJ2-7; D not certain. V lost 1 base, J lost 2 bases, and 6 bases lay in between. The CDR3 length is 13 residues. Germline CDR1 and CDR2: KGHSH and LQKENI. DNA for the CDR3: TGTGCCAGCTCACCACAGGCGGCCTACGAGCAGTACTTC. Its protein product is CASSPQAAYEQYF.

This clone showed up just once. The chain joins TRBV2 to TRBJ2-5, with 8 nucleotides matching TRBD2. CDR1 is SNHLY, CDR2 FYNNEI, per germline. The CDR3 runs to 13 residues. With 3 bases clipped from V and 4 bases from J, the junction kept 1 base outside the gene matches. CDR3 sequence reads: CASSELAGETQYF. CDR3 DNA: TGTGCCAGCAGTGAGCTAGCGGGAGAGACCCAGTACTTC.

This rearrangement joins TRBV4-3 to TRBJ2-7; D is unclear. The germline V gene encodes CDR1 LGHNA and CDR2 YSLEER. This CDR3 has 13 amino acids. Trimming took 0 bases from V and 4 from J, leaving 7 bases between them. The CDR3 coding sequence is TGCGCCAGCAGCCAAGATCTTCCGTACGAGCAGTACTTC. This translates into CASSQDLPYEQYF.

The V gene is TRBV5-1, the J gene TRBJ2-1, with 7 bases lining up with TRBD1. Looked up from germline, CDR1 is SGHRS and CDR2 is YFSETQ. The CDR3 contains 15 residues. The J segment lost 4 bases and the V segment lost 0 bases, leaving 4 bases of the junction unmatched. The CDR3 sequence: CASSLEAGGYNEQFF. The CDR3, as DNA: TGCGCCAGCAGCTTGGAGGCAGGGGGATACAATGAGCAGTTCTTC. The variable domain in full, completed from reference TRBV5-1 and TRBJ2-1, reads KAGVTQTPRYLIKTRGQQVTLSCSPISGHRSVSWYQQTPGQGLQFLFEYFSETQRNKGNFPGRFSGRQFSNSRSEMNVSTLELGDSALYLCASSLEAGGYNEQFFGPGTRLTVL.

V usage is TRBV3-1 (or the pseudogene TRBV3-2) and J usage is TRBJ1-4; 8 bases line up with TRBD1. The CDR3 spans 15 residues. CDR1 is LGHDT and CDR2 is YNNKEL in the germline V gene (reference sequence). V gave up 2 bases and J gave up 2 bases; unmatched junction bases: 1. CDR3 sequence: CASSQRDRTNEKLFF. The DNA for the CDR3 is TGTGCCAGCAGCCAACGGGACAGGACTAATGAAAAACTGTTTTTT.

This chain links TRBV6-2 or TRBV6-3 with TRBJ1-2, with TRBD1 matching over 12 bases. The germline gives CDR1 MNHEY, CDR2 SVGEGT. V trimming: 4 bases; J trimming: 5 bases; junction bases outside the gene matches: 2. The CDR3 is made up of 14 amino acids. CDR3 residues: CASSWDRGLYGYTF. The CDR3 DNA reads as TGTGCCAGCAGTTGGGACAGGGGGCTATATGGCTACACCTTC.

This clone was seen more than once but under ten times. This sequence joins TRBV4-1 and TRBJ2-7; no definite D call. The germline V gene encodes CDR1 MGHRA and CDR2 YSYEKL. This CDR3 has 14 residues. The V end lost 1 base, the J end lost 2 bases, and 9 bases lay between the germline ends. The CDR3 DNA follows: TGCGCCAGCAGCCAAGGTGGCCTAGCCTACGAGCAGTACTTC. Protein: CASSQGGLAYEQYF.

The V and J genes are TRBV7-9 and TRBJ2-5; maybe TRBD1 (6 bases). V gave up 5 bases and J gave up 2 bases, with 12 bases separating them. The CDR3 is 14 amino acids. The germline gives CDR1 SEHNR, CDR2 FQNEAQ (reference sequence). The CDR3 nucleotides read TGTGCCAGCAGCGCTGGGACAAGACAAGAGACCCAGTACTTC. Translated: CASSAGTRQETQYF.

The genes are TRBV18 and TRBJ1-3, with D perhaps TRBD1 (6 bases). The germline V and J ends were trimmed by 3 bases and 3 bases, with 9 bases remaining between them. This CDR3 spans 14 amino acids. CDR1 is KGHSH, CDR2 LQKENI, per germline. In nucleotides, the CDR3 is TGTGCCAGCTCACCCAGGGGTTTTGGAAACACCATATATTTT. Its protein is CASSPRGFGNTIYF.

V usage is TRBV30 and J usage is TRBJ1-2; D possibly corresponds to TRBD1 (5 bases). V lost 4 bases, J lost 0 bases, and 12 bases lay in between. Germline CDR1 GTSNPN, CDR2 SVGIG (reference sequence). This CDR3 has 14 amino acids. The CDR3 reads CAWNRQRSNYGYTF. The DNA for the CDR3 is TGTGCCTGGAACAGACAGAGATCTAACTATGGCTACACCTTC.

The V gene is TRBV18, the J gene TRBJ1-6, with D possibly TRBD1 on 6 matching bases. CDR1 is KGHSH and CDR2 is LQKENI in the germline V gene. The germline V and J ends were trimmed by 6 bases and 7 bases, with 16 bases remaining between them. The CDR3 spans 15 residues. The CDR3 bases are TGTGCCAGCTCGCTAGACAGGTCCCAGAATTCACCCCTCCACTTT. This encodes CASSLDRSQNSPLHF.

The rearrangement joins TRBV6-5 to TRBJ1-5; the match to TRBD1 covers 9 bases. Germline CDR1 and CDR2: MNHEY and SVGAGI. J was trimmed by 5 bases and V by 8 bases; bases with no gene match: 7. This CDR3 is built from 14 residues. The CDR3 DNA reads TGTGCCAGCGAAAGGACAGGGGAGTATCAGCCCCAGCATTTT. Translated: CASERTGEYQPQHF.